The subject of this entry is one T cell receptor (beta chain). The antigen is not known. These data belong to a study of persistence of HIV-infected CD4 T cells. Overlapping HIV-1 Gag 15-mer peptides at approximately 1 ug per peptide per mL were used. CD4+ T cells upregulating both CD40 ligand and CD69 were sorted as responding cells. Sequencing used immunoSEQ version 4 in survey mode. Libraries were prepared by immunoSEQ multiplex PCR; TCRdb keeps only in-frame clonotypes and omits some of them. The sample consists of 25,000 to 35,000 clones, less than 75% of them appearing once. Germline V gives CDR1 MGHRA, CDR2 YSYEKL. V lost 4 bases to trimming and J lost 2 bases, with 12 bases between them. The CDR3 is made up of 14 amino acids.

The TCR sequence derives from an adult man with HIV who was CMV-seropositive. This chain joins TRBV4-1 and TRBJ2-7; D ambiguous. The material sequenced was CD4+ T cells sorted from PBMCs after 18-hour stimulation, taken from a patient who received antiretroviral therapy. CDR3 bases: TGCGCCAGCAGCCCCGTTAGGGTTCCCTACGAGCAGTACTTC. The encoded protein is CASSPVRVPYEQYF.